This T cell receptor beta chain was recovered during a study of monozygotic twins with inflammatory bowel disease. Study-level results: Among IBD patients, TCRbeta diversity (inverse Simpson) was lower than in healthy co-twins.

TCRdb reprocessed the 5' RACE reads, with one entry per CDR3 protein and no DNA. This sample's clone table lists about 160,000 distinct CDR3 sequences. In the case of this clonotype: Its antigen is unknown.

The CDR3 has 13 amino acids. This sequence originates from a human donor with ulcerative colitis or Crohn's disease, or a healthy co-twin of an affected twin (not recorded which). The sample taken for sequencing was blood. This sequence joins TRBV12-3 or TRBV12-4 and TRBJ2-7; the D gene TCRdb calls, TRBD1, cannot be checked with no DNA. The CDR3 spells CASSLGQTYEQYF.